The TCR beta chain described here comes from a study of shared clonotypes between healthy human individuals. Study outcomes and limitations: Sharing across several donors was seen in roughly 5% of naive CD4 clonotypes.

Replicate PCRs run on sorted subsets employed around 200 ng DNA, roughly 30,000 T cell genomes. Measured with immunoSEQ multiplex PCR; TCRdb has only the in-frame clones, and not every one. The sample holds 650,000 to 700,000 clones, roughly 88% seen once. The CDR3 length is 11 residues. Germline-derived CDR1 and CDR2 are DFQATT and SNEGSKA (reference sequence). As for this clone: As yet, its antigen is unknown. At one end the junction does not follow the germline gene, possibly because of a read error.

The chain is built from TRBV20-1 and TRBJ2-7; D may be TRBD1 (6 bases). The receptor was derived from a young man in good health. Some clones in this sample may be carry-over from other donors' samples. The sequencing sample was made of memory CD8+ T cells from PBMCs. Noted subset: CD45RO+ cells pooled with CCR7-negative TemRA cells. Here the CDR3 DNA reads TGCAGTGCGGGGCCGGGACACTCGTTGGACTTC. It yields the protein CSAGPGHSLDF.